Presented here are 5 T cell receptor beta chains from one specimen sequenced in a study of T cells after yellow fever vaccination. TCRdb called the 5' RACE reads again in MiXCR, with one record for every CDR3 protein. The sample holds some 500,000 distinct CDR3 sequences, roughly 13% seen once. Sequenced here: PBMCs, sampled on the day of the yellow fever booster vaccination. Source of these receptors: a young man who received the YFV17D yellow fever vaccine.

This chain uses TRBV14 with TRBJ2-1; D call uncertain. CDR3 length: 13 residues. Germline CDR1 and CDR2: SGHDN and FVKESK. Trimming cost V 0 bases and J 8 bases, with 8 bases left between them. The CDR3 sequence is CASSQELLDEQFF. In DNA form, the CDR3 reads TGTGCCAGCAGCCAAGAGCTGTTGGATGAGCAGTTCTTC.

This clonotype came up a few times. In DNA form, the CDR3 reads TGTGCCAGCAGACCACCCAGGGGCGGGGGCCGGAACACTGAAGCTTTCTTT. Translated, it gives CASRPPRGGGRNTEAFF. This chain links TRBV25-1 with TRBJ1-1, with D maybe TRBD1 (6 bases). This CDR3 has 17 residues. Germline values: CDR1 MGHDK, CDR2 SYGVNS. V dropped 6 bases and J dropped 1 base, with 21 bases sitting between them.

This clonotype was recorded a few times. The chain is built from TRBV20-1 and TRBJ2-7; D is possibly TRBD2 (7 bases). CDR1 and CDR2 (germline): DFQATT, SNEGSKA (reference sequence). The CDR3 contains 14 residues. V shed 6 bases and J shed 9 bases, with 24 bases lying between them. The CDR3 spells CSATSGTRGAGQYF. As DNA, the CDR3 is TGCAGTGCCACATCCGGGACACGGGGGGCAGGGCAGTACTTC.

The chain uses TRBV3-1 and TRBJ2-7, with TRBD2 identical over 9 bases. Germline assignment: CDR1 LGHDT and CDR2 YNNKEL (reference sequence). V shed 5 bases, J shed 3 bases, and the junction held 17 bases outside the gene matches. This CDR3 has 18 residues. CDR3 protein: CASSSSTTSSGDHYEQYF. CDR3 sequence (DNA): TGTGCCAGCAGCTCTAGTACAACTTCTAGCGGGGACCACTACGAGCAGTACTTC.

This clonotype was detected many times. This rearrangement joins TRBV20-1 to TRBJ2-1; 8 nucleotides align to TRBD2. Germline assignment: CDR1 DFQATT and CDR2 SNEGSKA (reference sequence). Germline trimming cut 3 bases from V and 5 bases from J; bases unmatched to any gene: 9. This CDR3 is 15 amino acids long. CDR3 amino acids: CSARSAGVAHNEQFF. The CDR3 nucleotides read TGCAGTGCTAGGTCAGCGGGAGTGGCCCACAATGAGCAGTTCTTC.